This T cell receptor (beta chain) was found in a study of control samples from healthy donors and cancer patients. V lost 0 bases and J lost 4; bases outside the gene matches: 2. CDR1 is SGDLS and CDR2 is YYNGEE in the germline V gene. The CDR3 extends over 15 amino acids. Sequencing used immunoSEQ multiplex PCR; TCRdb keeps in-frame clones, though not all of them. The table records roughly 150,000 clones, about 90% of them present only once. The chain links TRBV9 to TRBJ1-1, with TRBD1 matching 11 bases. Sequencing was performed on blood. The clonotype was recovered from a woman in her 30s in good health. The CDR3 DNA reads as TGTGCCAGCAGCGTAGACGGGACAGGGGGCACTGAAGCTTTCTTT. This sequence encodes CASSVDGTGGTEAFF.